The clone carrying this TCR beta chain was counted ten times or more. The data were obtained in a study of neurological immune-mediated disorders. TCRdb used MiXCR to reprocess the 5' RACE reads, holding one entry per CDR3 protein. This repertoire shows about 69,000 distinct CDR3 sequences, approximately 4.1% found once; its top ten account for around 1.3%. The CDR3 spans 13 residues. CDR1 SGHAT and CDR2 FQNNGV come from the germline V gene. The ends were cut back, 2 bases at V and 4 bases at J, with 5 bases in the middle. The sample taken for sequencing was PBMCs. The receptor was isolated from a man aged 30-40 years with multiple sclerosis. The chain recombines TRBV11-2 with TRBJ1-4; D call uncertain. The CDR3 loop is CASSLLVNEKLFF. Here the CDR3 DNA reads TGTGCCAGCAGCTTACTCGTTAATGAAAAACTGTTTTTT.